This T cell receptor beta chain was retrieved from a study of T cells in Graves' hyperthyroidism and ophthalmopathy. Study-wide results and caveats: A model of 13 V-J pairs discriminated ophthalmopathy from stable hyperthyroidism.

A remark on this clonotype: Its antigen is still unknown.

Using RNA transcripts as the source, TCR beta CDR3 regions were amplified. Initially, a first-round RT-PCR of the TCR CDR3 employed the HTBI primer set. TCRdb redid the calling of the multiplex PCR reads with MiXCR, one entry per CDR3 protein. The repertoire has about 710,000 distinct CDR3 sequences, approximately 16% of them found once; the top ten carry around 7.7%. Patients aged 18 to 65 had newly diagnosed hyperthyroidism of under 2 months' duration. V lost 0 bases, J lost 1 base, and 16 bases lay in between. Germline values: CDR1 LNHNV, CDR2 YYDKDF (reference sequence). This CDR3 region has 17 residues.

V gene TRBV15 combines with J gene TRBJ2-7; perhaps TRBD2 as D (6 bases). What was sequenced was blood. The sequence derives from a young man with Graves' hyperthyroidism. The CDR3 DNA is TGTGCCACCAGCAGAGAGGTAGCGGCAGGTACGTCCTACGAGCAGTACTTC. Encoded protein: CATSREVAAGTSYEQYF.